A single sample is the source of the 15 T cell receptor beta chains below, sequenced in a study of OX40 agonist ivuxolimab in advanced cancers. Repertoires were generated with immunoSEQ multiplex PCR, while TCRdb's copy carries only in-frame clones and drops some. This sample has 53,000 or so clones, with about 81% found just once. The specimen comprised CD4+ or CD8+ T cells sorted from blood, sampled in a trial of the OX40 agonist ivuxolimab. Receptors originate from an adult with an advanced solid tumor such as melanoma, head and neck, liver or kidney cancer.

In its sample, this clone was seen once. The CDR3 sequence: CASSYGGGARGEKLFF. The DNA for the CDR3 is TGCGCCAGCAGCTACGGTGGGGGGGCGCGGGGTGAAAAACTGTTTTTT. The rearrangement links TRBV5-1 to TRBJ1-4; the D gene is possibly TRBD1 (6 bases). Between the trimmed V and J ends, which lost 3 bases and 7 bases, there was a span of 19 bases. The germline V gene has CDR1 SGHRS and CDR2 YFSETQ. CDR3 length equals 16 residues.

The J gene is TRBJ1-2, the V gene TRBV18; D might be TRBD1 (5 bases). This CDR3 has 16 amino acids. Germline V gives CDR1 KGHSH, CDR2 LQKENI. V lost 4 bases and J lost 4, with 19 bases in between. The CDR3 DNA is TGTGCCAGCTCACTCCTTGACAGACCCAACATCTATGGCTACACCTTC. Encoded protein: CASSLLDRPNIYGYTF.

A word on this clone: Other nucleotide sequences in the sample specify the same CDR3. V and J are TRBV20-1 and TRBJ2-7; D is unclear. The germline V gene has CDR1 DFQATT and CDR2 SNEGSKA (reference sequence). The CDR3 is 11 residues long. Trimming cost V 3 bases and J 1 base, with 4 bases left between them. The CDR3 sequence is CSASDSYEQYF. CDR3 nucleotides: TGCAGTGCTAGTGATTCCTACGAGCAGTACTTC.

The chain couples TRBV28 to TRBJ2-7; D is possibly TRBD1 (6 bases). Germline values: CDR1 MDHEN, CDR2 SYDVKM. Trimming shortened V by 8 bases and J by 0 bases, and 17 bases separated the two germline ends. This CDR3 has 15 amino acids. The CDR3 DNA sequence: TGTGCCAGCGGCACTGGTGGGGGCCCCTCCTACGAGCAGTACTTC. As protein: CASGTGGGPSYEQYF. The whole variable domain, remainder taken from reference TRBV28 and TRBJ2-7, is DVKVTQSSRYLVKRTGEKVFLECVQDMDHENMFWYRQDPGLGLRLIYFSYDVKMKEKGDIPEGYSVSREKKERFSLILESASTNQTSMYLCASGTGGGPSYEQYFGPGTRLTVT.

This chain uses TRBV6-5 with TRBJ1-6; weak D call: TRBD1 (6 bases). In germline, CDR1 is MNHEY, CDR2 SVGAGI. CDR3 length: 15 residues. V was cut by 6 bases and J by 9 bases, with 18 bases left in between. CDR3: CASRARGSGVSPLHF. CDR3 nucleotides: TGTGCCAGCAGAGCCAGGGGATCGGGCGTTTCACCCCTCCACTTT.

The chain is built from TRBV7-9 and TRBJ1-1; D uncertain. V shed 6 bases and J shed 0 bases, with 20 bases lying between them. Germline CDR1 reads SEHNR; CDR2 reads FQNEAQ (reference sequence). The CDR3 loop spans 17 amino acids. The CDR3 nucleotides read TGTGCCAGCAGTCCAAATTTTAGGGTAAAGTTGAACACTGAAGCTTTCTTT. Protein product: CASSPNFRVKLNTEAFF.

The rearrangement links TRBV4-1 to TRBJ1-6; D may be TRBD1 (5 bases). CDR1 is MGHRA, CDR2 YSYEKL, per germline. The CDR3 consists of 15 residues. V shed 10 bases and J shed 8 bases, with 21 bases lying between them. This CDR3 is CATSKDGAVYSPLHF. In DNA form, the CDR3 reads TGCGCCACCAGTAAAGACGGGGCCGTTTATTCACCCCTCCACTTT.

The chain combines TRBV7-2 with TRBJ2-1; 8 nucleotides line up with TRBD1. This CDR3 spans 15 amino acids. Germline CDR1 SGHTA, CDR2 FQGNSA. V lost 1 base to trimming and J lost 5 bases; unmatched junction nucleotides: 4. The chain's CDR3 is CASSLGQGADNEQFF. The CDR3 DNA is TGTGCCAGCAGCTTAGGGCAGGGGGCCGACAATGAGCAGTTCTTC.

The V gene is TRBV28, the J gene TRBJ2-1; 9 bases align to TRBD2. Germline-derived CDR1 and CDR2 are MDHEN and SYDVKM. V dropped 7 bases and J dropped 6; count of bases not matched to a gene: 10. This CDR3 region has 15 residues. CDR3 DNA sequence: TGTGCCAGCACAGGAGCGGGAGGAAAAGGCAATGAGCAGTTCTTC. This encodes CASTGAGGKGNEQFF.

The V and J genes are TRBV5-6 and TRBJ2-3; D is undetermined. V was pared by 4 bases and J by 2 bases, with 8 bases between. This CDR3 comprises 13 residues. Germline CDR1 reads SGHDT; CDR2 reads YYEEEE. CDR3 nucleotides: TGTGCCAGCAGCCCCACCTACACAGATACGCAGTATTTT. It specifies CASSPTYTDTQYF.

This sequence joins TRBV11-3 and TRBJ1-1, with D unresolved. V lost 5 bases and J lost 1, with 11 bases in between. Germline CDR1 and CDR2: SGHNT and YENEEA. The CDR3 extends over 14 amino acids. The CDR3 sequence: CASSLHGENTEAFF. CDR3 in DNA: TGTGCCAGCAGCCTCCATGGGGAGAACACTGAAGCTTTCTTT.

V usage is TRBV7-6 and J usage is TRBJ1-1; unclear D gene. Trimming removed 0 bases at V and 4 bases at J, with 9 bases between. The CDR3 length is 14 residues. Germline-derived CDR1 and CDR2 are SGHVS and FNYEAQ. The CDR3 DNA is TGTGCCAGCAGCTTAGCGGCCGGAGTCACTGAAGCTTTCTTT. Translated, it gives CASSLAAGVTEAFF.

In this sample, this clone turned up a few times. The chain recombines TRBV28 with TRBJ1-1, with D uncertain. Germline V CDR1 and CDR2: MDHEN, SYDVKM. The V end lost 8 bases, the J end lost 1 base, and 11 bases lay between the germline ends. This CDR3 has 13 residues. CDR3 amino acids: CASSNSANTEAFF. DNA of the CDR3: TGTGCCAGCTCCAACTCAGCGAACACTGAAGCTTTCTTT. Full variable domain (missing parts from reference TRBV28 and TRBJ1-1): DVKVTQSSRYLVKRTGEKVFLECVQDMDHENMFWYRQDPGLGLRLIYFSYDVKMKEKGDIPEGYSVSREKKERFSLILESASTNQTSMYLCASSNSANTEAFFGQGTRLTVV.

The V gene is TRBV5-8, the J gene TRBJ1-2; perhaps TRBD1 as D (5 bases). This CDR3 comprises 12 residues. Germline CDR1 reads SGHTS; CDR2 reads YDEGEE. V was trimmed by 4 bases and J by 4 bases, leaving 8 bases between them. In DNA form, the CDR3 reads TGTGCCAGCAGCCGGGGGGGCTATGGCTACACCTTC. Translation: CASSRGGYGYTF. Drawing the rest from reference TRBV5-8 and TRBJ1-2, the complete variable domain is EAGVTQSPTHLIKTRGQQATLRCSPISGHTSVYWYQQALGLGLQFLLWYDEGEERNRGNFPPRFSGRQFPNYSSELNVNALELEDSALYLCASSRGGYGYTFGSGTRLTVV.

The chain carries TRBV18 and TRBJ2-5, with TRBD2 matching 7 bases. The CDR3 consists of 17 residues. The trim removed 2 bases at V and 4 bases at J, leaving 13 bases unmatched. Germline V gene sequence: CDR1 KGHSH, CDR2 LQKENI. The CDR3 spells CASSPVDSRGRGETQYF. The CDR3 nucleotides read TGTGCCAGCTCACCAGTTGATTCGAGAGGGAGGGGAGAGACCCAGTACTTC.